Listed below are T cell receptor beta chains from one sample, sequenced in a study of shared clonotypes between healthy human individuals. The table came from immunoSEQ multiplex PCR; TCRdb's copy has only in-frame clones and leaves some out. This sample carries about 2.2 million clones, around 95% of them seen once, and the ten largest clones take around 1.8%. The sequencing input was naive CD8+ T cells from PBMCs. These receptors came from a man aged 18 to 29 in good health. Some clones in this sample may be carry-over from other donors' samples. Both conserved end residues are part of each CDR3. The D gene is left open where the match is weak. The size field is filled for only some rows; it gives once, few, many or a size class.

D | J | V | size | DNA | CDR3
- | TRBJ1-5 | TRBV9 | few | TGTGCCAGCAGCGTAAGGCCAAGGGACGTTCAGCCCCAGCATTTT | CASSVRPRDVQPQHF
TRBD1 | TRBJ1-1 | TRBV6-4 | once | TGTGCCAGCAGAACTCCCAGGGACAGGTGGGTGGCTTTCTTT | CASRTPRDRWVAFF
- | TRBJ2-7 | TRBV7-9 | - | TGTGCCAGCAGCTTAAGTAGCGGGACAGCTTACGAGCAGTACTTC | CASSLSSGTAYEQYF
- | TRBJ1-1 | TRBV27 | once | TGTGCCAGCAGTTTGACCGGGGCGGGGGTCGAAGCTTTCTTT | CASSLTGAGVEAFF
- | TRBJ1-1 | TRBV7-2 | - | TGTGCCAGCAGCTTTCCCCGAATTGGACAGCTCAACACTGAAGCTTTCTTT | CASSFPRIGQLNTEAFF
- | TRBJ1-2 | TRBV5-6 | - | TGTGCCACCCGGATGTGGGGTGACTATGGCTACACCTTC | CATRMWGDYGYTF
- | TRBJ1-1 | TRBV16 | - | TGTGCCAGCAGCCAGACAGCGAACACTGAAGCTTTCTTT | CASSQTANTEAFF
TRBD1 | TRBJ1-5 | TRBV27 | - | TGTGCCAGCAGTTCCCTCCTTGACAGGGTCCAGAATCAGCCCCAGCATTTT | CASSSLLDRVQNQPQHF
TRBD1 | TRBJ2-6 | TRBV7-9 | - | TGTGCCGGAGCCGGGGACAGAAATTACTCTGGGGCCAACGTCCTGACTTTC | CAGAGDRNYSGANVLTF
- | TRBJ2-3 | TRBV7-9 | - | TGTGCCAGCAGCCCCCCCGCGGGGACGAGGGAAGATACGCAGTATTTT | CASSPPAGTREDTQYF
- | TRBJ2-5 | TRBV25-1 | - | TGTGCCAGCAGTGACGGACACCTGCAAGAGACCCAGTACTTC | CASSDGHLQETQYF
- | TRBJ1-2 | TRBV19 | - | TGTGCCAGTAGTACGAACTTCTTCAGGGTTCTAAAGAATGGCTACACCTTC | CASSTNFFRVLKNGYTF
- | TRBJ2-5 | TRBV4-1 | - | TGCGCCAGCAGCCACACGGTCGGCAAGTTTCAAGAGACCCAGTACTTC | CASSHTVGKFQETQYF
- | TRBJ1-1 | TRBV19 | - | TGTGCCAGTAGGGACATCTTCCTGAACGAAAGGGGAGAGAACACTGAAGCTTTCTTT | CASRDIFLNERGENTEAFF
- | TRBJ1-2 | TRBV19 | - | TGTGCCAGTAGTATGGCCCGGGTTCCTGTCTATGGCTACACCTTC | CASSMARVPVYGYTF
TRBD2 | TRBJ2-1 | TRBV5-8 | - | TGTGCCAGCAGCTTGTGGCCGGGGGAGGGTGGCAATGAGCAGTTCTTC | CASSLWPGEGGNEQFF
TRBD2 | TRBJ2-7 | TRBV9 | - | TGTGCCAGCAGCGCGGCGGGACTAGCCTTGAACGAGCAGTACTTC | CASSAAGLALNEQYF
TRBD2 | TRBJ2-3 | TRBV5-1 | - | TGCGCCAGCAGCTTATCCCGGCTGGCGGGAGGGTTAGATACGCAGTATTTT | CASSLSRLAGGLDTQYF
TRBD1 | TRBJ2-7 | TRBV5-1 | few | TGCGCCAGCAGCTACCGGGACAGGGCCTACGAGCAGTACTTC | CASSYRDRAYEQYF
TRBD2 | TRBJ2-1 | TRBV15 | - | TGTGCCACCAGCAGAGGGAGACTAGCGGGCTACAATGAGCAGTTCTTC | CATSRGRLAGYNEQFF
- | TRBJ2-5 | TRBV11-1 | - | TGTGCCAGCAGCTCCCAGCTAGGACAGCAAGAGACCCAGTACTTC | CASSSQLGQQETQYF
- | TRBJ2-7 | TRBV2 | - | TGTGCCAGCAGTGAAGCGCTTGAGTCCCCTCTCTCCTACGAGCAGTACTTC | CASSEALESPLSYEQYF
- | TRBJ2-1 | TRBV13 | - | TGTGCCACATCCACCGGGGGAGATGAGCAGTTCTTC | CATSTGGDEQFF
TRBD1 | TRBJ1-1 | TRBV19 | once | TGTGCCACCGGGACAGGGAGGATAAGGGGCACTGAAGCTTTCTTT | CATGTGRIRGTEAFF
- | TRBJ2-3 | TRBV14 | once | TGTGCCAGCAGCCATCCGACAGACCGTTGGTATACGCAGTATTTT | CASSHPTDRWYTQYF
TRBD2 | TRBJ2-5 | TRBV6-5 | - | TGTGCCAGCAGTTACCCCCGGGGAGGGTTGGAGACCCAGTACTTC | CASSYPRGGLETQYF
- | TRBJ2-3 | TRBV9 | - | TGTGCCAGCAGCGGAGGTCCGGATGCCCCGCGGGCAGATACGCAGTATTTT | CASSGGPDAPRADTQYF
- | TRBJ1-1 | TRBV30 | - | TGTGCCTGGAGCGCAGGGAACACTGAAGCTTTCTTT | CAWSAGNTEAFF
- | TRBJ2-7 | TRBV29-1 | - | TGCTCCGCGGGACTCAGCGATTCCTACGAGCAGTACTTC | CSAGLSDSYEQYF
TRBD2 | TRBJ2-1 | TRBV7-9 | - | TGTGCCAGCAGGGGGACTAGCGGAGTCAAGGCCTACTACAATGAGCAGTTCTTC | CASRGTSGVKAYYNEQFF
- | TRBJ2-7 | TRBV5-6 | - | TGTGCCAGCAGCTTGGATACTACTGAAAACGAGCAGTACTTC | CASSLDTTENEQYF
- | TRBJ1-1 | TRBV27 | - | TGTGCCAGCAGTACAGCGAACACTGAAGCTTTCTTT | CASSTANTEAFF
- | TRBJ1-5 | TRBV28 | - | TGTGCCAGCAGTCAAAACAGGGTGGTGGACCCCCAGCATTTT | CASSQNRVVDPQHF
- | TRBJ2-1 | TRBV9 | - | TGTGCCAGCAGCGTCGCAGTAGGCGATGAGCAGTTCTTC | CASSVAVGDEQFF
- | TRBJ2-7 | TRBV11-2 | - | TGTGCCAGCAGCTCCTCAGCCTACGAGCAGTACTTC | CASSSSAYEQYF
TRBD2 | TRBJ2-3 | TRBV29-1 | - | TGCAGCGTTCGTGTGGCTAGCGGGAGCTTTCCTAGCACAGATACGCAGTATTTT | CSVRVASGSFPSTDTQYF
- | TRBJ2-7 | TRBV27 | - | TGTGCCAGCAGTCCCTCCTGGTCGGCGGCGTCCTACGAGCAGTACTTC | CASSPSWSAASYEQYF
TRBD2 | TRBJ2-1 | TRBV19 | - | TGTGCCAGTAGTCCCAAGGGACTAGCGGGCTACAATGAGCAGTTCTTC | CASSPKGLAGYNEQFF
TRBD1 | TRBJ1-5 | TRBV2 | - | TGTGCCAGCAGTGGGGGACAGGGGATCAGTCAGCCCCAGCATTTT | CASSGGQGISQPQHF
- | TRBJ2-1 | TRBV14 | - | TGTGCCAGCAGCCTAGGGGGGAATGAGCAGTTCTTC | CASSLGGNEQFF
TRBD2 | TRBJ2-1 | TRBV27 | - | TGTGCCAGCAGTTTATCAGGCGGGGGGCAGTTCTTC | CASSLSGGGQFF
TRBD1 | TRBJ2-7 | TRBV7-9 | - | TGTGCCAGCAGCTCGGGACAGGGGTCCTACGAGCAGTACTTC | CASSSGQGSYEQYF
- | TRBJ1-5 | TRBV2 | - | TGTGCCAGCAGTGCCCCCAGGCCGGTTAGCAATCAGCCCCAGCATTTT | CASSAPRPVSNQPQHF
TRBD2 | TRBJ2-1 | TRBV9 | - | TGTGCCAGCAGCCCCCAACCCGGGACTAGGTACAATGAGCAGTTCTTC | CASSPQPGTRYNEQFF
TRBD1 | TRBJ2-3 | TRBV27 | - | TGTGCCAGCAGTTGGTTAGGGGGCGGCGATACGCAGTATTTT | CASSWLGGGDTQYF
TRBD2 | TRBJ2-7 | TRBV5-5 | - | TGTGCCAGCAGCTTACCACCCCGGACTAGCGACTACGAGCAGTACTTC | CASSLPPRTSDYEQYF
- | TRBJ2-1 | TRBV6-5 | - | TGTGCCAGCAGTTACTCTTTCAGGGGTGAGCAGTTCTTC | CASSYSFRGEQFF
TRBD1 | TRBJ2-3 | TRBV11-2 | once | TGTGCCAGCAGCTTAGAGGGACAGTCCACAGATACGCAGTATTTT | CASSLEGQSTDTQYF
- | TRBJ2-7 | TRBV2 | - | TGTGCCAGCAGTGACCCCATGTCCTACGAGCAGTACTTC | CASSDPMSYEQYF
- | TRBJ1-6 | TRBV13 | once | TGTGCCAGCAACCTCATGGGGTTTCGGAATAATTCACCCCTCCACTTT | CASNLMGFRNNSPLHF
- | TRBJ1-3 | TRBV29-1 | - | TGCAGCGCAGACTCTGGAAACACCATATATTTT | CSADSGNTIYF
TRBD1 | TRBJ2-7 | TRBV2 | - | TGTGCCAGCACATCGGGACAGGCGACCTACGAGCAGTACTTC | CASTSGQATYEQYF
- | TRBJ1-1 | TRBV9 | once | TGTGCCAGCAGCCCCTCCCCGCGGCAGCTGAACACTGAAGCTTTCTTT | CASSPSPRQLNTEAFF
- | TRBJ1-5 | TRBV19 | - | TGTGCCAGTAGTGAGGATGGCAGGGGAGATCAGCCCCAGCATTTT | CASSEDGRGDQPQHF